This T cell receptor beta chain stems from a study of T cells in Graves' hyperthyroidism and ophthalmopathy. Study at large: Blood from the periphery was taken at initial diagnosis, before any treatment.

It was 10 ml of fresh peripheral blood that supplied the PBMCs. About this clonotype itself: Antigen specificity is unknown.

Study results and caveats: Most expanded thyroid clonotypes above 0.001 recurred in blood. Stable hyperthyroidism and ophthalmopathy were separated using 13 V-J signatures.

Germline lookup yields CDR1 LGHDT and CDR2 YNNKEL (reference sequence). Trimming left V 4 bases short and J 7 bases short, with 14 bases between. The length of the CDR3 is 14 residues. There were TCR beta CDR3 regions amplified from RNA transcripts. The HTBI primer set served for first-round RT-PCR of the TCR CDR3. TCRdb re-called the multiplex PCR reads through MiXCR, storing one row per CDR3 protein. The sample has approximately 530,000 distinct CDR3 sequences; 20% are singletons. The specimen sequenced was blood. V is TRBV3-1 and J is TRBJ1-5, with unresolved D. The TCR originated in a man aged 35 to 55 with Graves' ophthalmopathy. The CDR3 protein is CASSLGPEGQPQHF. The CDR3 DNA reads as TGTGCCAGCAGCCTAGGACCTGAGGGACAGCCCCAGCATTTT.